This paragraph covers one T cell receptor beta chain sequence. Method: immunoSEQ multiplex PCR; TCRdb's copy keeps in-frame clones and lacks some. This table holds roughly 500,000 clones, around 79% found once. These data originate in a study of shared clonotypes between healthy human individuals. The V end was cut by 0 bases, the J end by 5 bases, with 15 bases between. The CDR3 is made up of 16 amino acids. The sample taken for sequencing was PBMCs. The chain recombines TRBV5-3 with TRBJ1-5; the D gene is possibly TRBD1 (6 bases). TRBV5-3 is placed among ORFs of uncertain function. The clonotype comes from a woman in her 40s in good health. Some clones in this sample may be carry-over from other donors' samples. CDR3 coding DNA: TGTGCCAGAAGCTTGGCCAATGCGGCAGGGGATCAGCCCCAGCATTTT. Its protein product is CARSLANAAGDQPQHF.